Sequencing of this TCR beta chain was carried out in a study of T cells in Graves' hyperthyroidism and ophthalmopathy. Overall study results and limits: The model forecast ophthalmopathy, anticipating it by a median about 7 months before onset.

Among the patients, aged 18 to 65, hyperthyroidism was newly diagnosed and had lasted under 2 months. A patient was excluded if there was uncontrolled infection, other autoimmune disease, pregnancy or lactation. It was RNA transcripts that yielded the amplified TCR beta CDR3 regions. TCR CDR3 regions were first amplified by RT-PCR with HTBI primers. TCRdb re-analysed the multiplex PCR reads in MiXCR, keeping a single row per CDR3 protein. The sample shows 550,000 to 850,000 distinct CDR3 sequences, around a sixth of them seen only once. This clonotype was counted many times. Its antigen is not known. Material for sequencing was blood. The TCR was taken from a woman aged 45-65 years with Graves' hyperthyroidism that later progressed to Graves' ophthalmopathy.

In DNA form, the CDR3 reads TGCAGTGCTAGACTAGCGGGCTCCTACGAGCAGTACTTC. Translating gives CSARLAGSYEQYF. The chain has TRBV20-1 and TRBJ2-7, with 8 positions matching TRBD2. This CDR3 spans 13 amino acids. Trimming removed 2 bases from V and 0 bases from J; junction bases left unmatched: 0. Per the germline V gene, CDR1 is DFQATT and CDR2 is SNEGSKA (reference sequence).